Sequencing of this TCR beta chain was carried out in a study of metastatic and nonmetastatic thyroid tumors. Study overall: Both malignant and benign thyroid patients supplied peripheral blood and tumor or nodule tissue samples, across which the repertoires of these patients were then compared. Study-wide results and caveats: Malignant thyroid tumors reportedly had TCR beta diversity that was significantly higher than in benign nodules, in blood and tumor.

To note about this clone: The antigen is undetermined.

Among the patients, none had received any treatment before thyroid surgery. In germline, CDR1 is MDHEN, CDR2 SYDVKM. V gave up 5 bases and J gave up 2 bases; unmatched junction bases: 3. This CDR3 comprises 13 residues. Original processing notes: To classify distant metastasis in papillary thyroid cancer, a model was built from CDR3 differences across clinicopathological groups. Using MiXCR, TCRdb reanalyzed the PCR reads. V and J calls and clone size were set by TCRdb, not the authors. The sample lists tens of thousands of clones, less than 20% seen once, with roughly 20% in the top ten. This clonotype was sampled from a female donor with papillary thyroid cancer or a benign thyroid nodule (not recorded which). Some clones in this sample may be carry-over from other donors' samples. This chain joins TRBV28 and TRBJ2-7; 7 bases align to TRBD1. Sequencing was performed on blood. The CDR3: CASSPTGPYEQYF. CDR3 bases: TGTGCCAGCAGTCCGACAGGGCCCTACGAGCAGTACTTC.